The present T cell receptor (beta chain) was sequenced within a study of T cells after yellow fever vaccination. Using its own MiXCR run on the 5' RACE reads, TCRdb lists one record per CDR3 protein. The data contain some 340,000 distinct CDR3 sequences, roughly a tenth of them singletons. The TCR comes from a man between 18 and 35 years old who received the YFV17D yellow fever vaccine. Specimen: CD4+ T cells sorted from PBMCs, collected 45 days after the yellow fever booster vaccination.

CDR3 DNA sequence: TGTGCCAGCAGTTCACAGGCAGATACGCAGTATTTT. It encodes CASSSQADTQYF. V is TRBV6-1 and J is TRBJ2-3, with D perhaps matching TRBD1 (5 bases). In germline, CDR1 is MNHNS, CDR2 SASEGT. V was cut by 5 bases and J by 4 bases, with 7 bases left in between. This CDR3 has 12 amino acids.